The 15 T cell receptor beta chains below come from one sample, sequenced in a study of T cell responses to AZD1222 COVID-19 vaccine. Repertoires were generated with immunoSEQ multiplex PCR, while TCRdb's copy carries only in-frame clones and drops some. This table has 240,000 or so clones, 80% to 95% appearing once. The source was peripheral blood, collected on day 0 of AZD1222 vaccination. The receptors stem from an adult in good health.

V and J are TRBV2 and TRBJ2-4, with D perhaps being TRBD1 or TRBD2 (5 bases each). Germline V gene data show CDR1 as SNHLY and CDR2 as FYNNEI. Trimming stripped 5 bases from V and 7 bases from J, with 15 bases between. The CDR3 has 14 residues. As DNA, the CDR3 is TGTGCCAGCAGTACGACGGGGCAGCATAACATTCAGTACTTC. Encoded protein: CASSTTGQHNIQYF. The full variable domain, completed using reference TRBV2 and TRBJ2-4, is EPEVTQTPSHQVTQMGQEVILRCVPISNHLYFYWYRQILGQKVEFLVSFYNNEISEKSEIFDDQFSVERPDGSNFTLKIRSTKLEDSAMYFCASSTTGQHNIQYFGAGTRLSVL.

CDR3 bases: TGCGCCAGCAGCCAAGGCGGGAGGGCGGGAAATGAGCAGTTCTTC. Residues: CASSQGGRAGNEQFF. The chain recombines TRBV4-1 with TRBJ2-1; 9 bases agree with TRBD2. V gave up 1 base and J gave up 7 bases; unmatched junction bases: 5. The germline V gene has CDR1 MGHRA and CDR2 YSYEKL. CDR3 length equals 15 residues.

The chain employs TRBV28 and TRBJ1-5; D ambiguous. The length of the CDR3 is 15 residues. CDR1 is MDHEN, CDR2 SYDVKM, per germline. The ends were cut back, 3 bases at V and 1 base at J, with 10 bases in the middle. Written as DNA, the CDR3 is TGTGCCAGCAGTTTGCGCCAGAACAGCAATCAGCCCCAGCATTTT. Translating it yields CASSLRQNSNQPQHF.

The chain joins TRBV28 to TRBJ1-5, with 7 bases matching TRBD1. In germline, CDR1 is MDHEN, CDR2 SYDVKM. The CDR3 runs to 14 residues. The junction had 7 bases not matched to a gene; V was cut back by 6 bases and J by 5 bases. DNA of the CDR3: TGTGCCAGCAGATTGGGACAGCCATATCAGCCCCAGCATTTT. This translates into CASRLGQPYQPQHF.

J is TRBJ1-3 and V is TRBV7-2, with D possibly being TRBD1 (6 bases). CDR3 size: 15 residues. With 3 bases removed from V and 2 bases from J, the gap between germline ends came to 11 bases. Per the germline V gene, CDR1 is SGHTA and CDR2 is FQGNSA. CDR3 sequence: CASSLGGPPGNTIYF. DNA of the CDR3: TGTGCCAGCAGCTTGGGGGGGCCCCCTGGAAACACCATATATTTT. The full variable domain, its missing parts supplied by reference TRBV7-2 and TRBJ1-3, is GAGVSQSPSNKVTEKGKDVELRCDPISGHTALYWYRQSLGQGLEFLIYFQGNSAPDKSGLPSDRFSAERTGGSVSTLTIQRTQQEDSAVYLCASSLGGPPGNTIYFGEGSWLTVV.

The chain couples TRBV21-1 to TRBJ1-6. TRBV21-1 is a pseudogene segment. The CDR3 totals 16 residues. The CDR3 is CASRLPEESYNSPLHF. In DNA, the CDR3 is TGTGCCAGCAGACTGCCTGAGGAGTCCTATAATTCACCCCTCCACTTT.

V gene TRBV28 combines with J gene TRBJ2-5, with 7 bases lining up with TRBD1. The CDR3 loop spans 14 amino acids. Trimming removed 6 bases from V and 7 bases from J; junction bases left unmatched: 11. Per germline, CDR1 MDHEN and CDR2 SYDVKM. In nucleotides, the CDR3 is TGTGCCAGCAGGCACAAAGGGACAGTGCTGACCCAGTACTTC. Its translation is CASRHKGTVLTQYF.

The chain combines TRBV6-2 or TRBV6-3 with TRBJ2-7, with 16 bases aligning to TRBD2. The CDR3 has 18 amino acids. The germline CDR1 and CDR2 sequences are MNHEY and SVGEGT. J lost 2 bases, V lost 4 bases, and 8 bases had no gene match. CDR3 protein: CASSFLPGTSGRAYEQYF. In DNA, the CDR3 is TGTGCCAGCAGTTTCCTCCCCGGGACTAGCGGGAGGGCCTACGAGCAGTACTTC.

The chain combines TRBV28 with TRBJ1-4, with D possibly being TRBD1 (5 bases). The CDR3 has 14 residues. Trimming took 6 bases from V and 8 from J, leaving 16 bases between them. CDR1 is MDHEN, CDR2 SYDVKM, per germline. The CDR3 DNA follows: TGTGCCAGCAGCCAAGGGGTGCGGAAAGAAAAACTGTTTTTT. Protein: CASSQGVRKEKLFF.

V usage is TRBV6-5 and J usage is TRBJ2-3; TRBD1 aligns across 9 bases. Trimming took 6 bases from V and 4 from J; bases not matched to a gene: 2. There are 13 residues in the CDR3. Germline V lookup: CDR1 MNHEY, CDR2 SVGAGI. CDR3 coding DNA: TGTGCCAGCAGAGGACAGGGGCCAGATACGCAGTATTTT. Amino acids: CASRGQGPDTQYF.

The rearrangement uses TRBV14 and TRBJ2-7, with D tentatively TRBD1 (6 bases). The ends were cut back, 3 bases at V and 3 bases at J, with 18 bases in the middle. The CDR3 spans 16 residues. CDR1 and CDR2 from the germline V gene are SGHDN and FVKESK. CDR3 region: CASSQLDRVGDYEQYF. In DNA form, the CDR3 reads TGTGCCAGCAGCCAGCTGGACAGAGTGGGGGACTACGAGCAGTACTTC.

This clone has a handful of counts. The chain couples TRBV20-1 to TRBJ1-1, with D unclear. The germline V gene has CDR1 DFQATT and CDR2 SNEGSKA (reference sequence). Trimming took off 3 bases at V and 2 bases at J, with 4 bases between the two ends. CDR3 length: 11 amino acids. The CDR3 is CSARDNTEAFF. As DNA, the CDR3 is TGCAGTGCTAGGGATAACACTGAAGCTTTCTTT.

In this sample, this clone turned up once. The chain employs TRBV28 and TRBJ2-6; TRBD2 might be the D (5 bases). The CDR3 has 13 amino acids. Trimming shortened V by 7 bases and J by 4 bases, and 8 bases separated the two germline ends. The germline V gene has CDR1 MDHEN and CDR2 SYDVKM. CDR3 nucleotides: TGTGCCAGCAACCCGGGAGGGGCCAACGTCCTGACTTTC. Its protein is CASNPGGANVLTF. Full variable domain (rest looked up from reference TRBV28 and TRBJ2-6): DVKVTQSSRYLVKRTGEKVFLECVQDMDHENMFWYRQDPGLGLRLIYFSYDVKMKEKGDIPEGYSVSREKKERFSLILESASTNQTSMYLCASNPGGANVLTFGAGSRLTVL.

The chain employs TRBV9 and TRBJ2-2, with TRBD2 identical over 7 bases. CDR3 length: 14 amino acids. V dropped 4 bases and J dropped 5; count of bases not matched to a gene: 5. Germline values: CDR1 SGDLS, CDR2 YYNGEE. Written as DNA, the CDR3 is TGTGCCAGCAGCCCGGGGGGTTCTACCGGGGAGCTGTTTTTT. The encoded protein is CASSPGGSTGELFF.

The chain uses TRBV3-1 (or the pseudogene TRBV3-2) and TRBJ1-2; D call uncertain. V was clipped by 1 base and J by 4 bases, with 7 bases between them. Germline V gene data show CDR1 as LGHDT and CDR2 as YNNKEL (reference sequence). The CDR3 has 13 amino acids. CDR3 protein: CASSQVDSYGYTF. CDR3 bases: TGTGCCAGCAGCCAAGTAGATAGCTATGGCTACACCTTC.